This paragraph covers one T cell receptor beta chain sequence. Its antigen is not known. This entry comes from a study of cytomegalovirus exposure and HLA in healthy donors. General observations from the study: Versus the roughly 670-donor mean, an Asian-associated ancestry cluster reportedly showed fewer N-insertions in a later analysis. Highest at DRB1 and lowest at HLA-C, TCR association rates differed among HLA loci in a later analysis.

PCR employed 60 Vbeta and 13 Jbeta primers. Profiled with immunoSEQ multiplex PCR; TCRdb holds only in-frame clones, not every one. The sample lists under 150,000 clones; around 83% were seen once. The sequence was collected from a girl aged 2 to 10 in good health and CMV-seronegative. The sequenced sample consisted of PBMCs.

This CDR3 reads CASSSPGGGNQPQHF. CDR3 DNA: TGTGCCAGCAGCTCCCCGGGAGGAGGCAATCAGCCCCAGCATTTT. The chain carries TRBV7-8 and TRBJ1-5; D is uncertain. Germline V gene data show CDR1 as SGHVS and CDR2 as FQNEAQ. V lost 4 bases to trimming and J lost 2 bases, with 12 bases between them. The CDR3 sequence is 15 residues long.